Given below is one TCR beta chain in context. The sample originates from a study of blood T cell repertoires in COVID-19. About the study: Cohort 3 donors counted as recovered after two negative PCRs, clearance, or resolved symptoms. T cells, B-cell-depleted T cells, or PBMCs supplied cDNA or gDNA.

Libraries were prepared by immunoSEQ multiplex PCR; TCRdb keeps only in-frame clonotypes and omits some of them. Among a few hundred thousand clones listed, more than 75% were seen once. Individuals drawn from 24 US areas were about 18 to 95 years old. Material for sequencing was PBMCs or T cells enriched from blood (not recorded which). This sequence was found in a man younger than 40 in a cohort exposed to, infected with or recovered from COVID-19 (not recorded which).

CDR3: CASSDGGSARTEAFF. The CDR3 nucleotides read TGTGCCAGCAGTGATGGGGGGTCGGCTAGGACTGAAGCTTTCTTT. The V call is TRBV25-1, the J call TRBJ1-1; possibly TRBD1 for D (5 bases). V lost 3 bases, J lost 5 bases, and 16 bases lay in between. Germline V CDR1 and CDR2: MGHDK, SYGVNS. The CDR3 length is 15 residues.